This is a list of T cell receptor beta chains from one sample in a study of blood T cell repertoires in COVID-19. Method: immunoSEQ multiplex PCR; TCRdb's copy keeps in-frame clones and lacks some. The sample carries a few hundred thousand clones, around 92% recorded once. Sequencing was performed on peripheral blood. The receptors shown here come from a man between 40 and 49 years old with acute or convalescent COVID-19. CDR3s leave out the opening cysteine and the closing phenylalanine or tryptophan. D genes are given only for firm matches.

v_call	d_call	cdr3_aa
TRBV4-1	NA	ASSQVPGDSGANVLT
TRBV27	TRBD2	ASRGGRSSYNEQF
TRBV27	NA	ATKTVLYNEQF
TRBV12-3/TRBV12-4	NA	ASSLMEGGELF
TRBV27	NA	ASAADTQY
TRBV19	NA	ASSLTGGFYEAF
TRBV18	TRBD1	ASSPRIPRGDANEKLF
TRBV5-1	NA	ASSAQTGNNEKLF
TRBV7-9	TRBD1	ASSSNRGRTEAF
TRBV10-3	TRBD1	AISESKDRGVDYGYT
TRBV6-1	TRBD1	ASSADRGLGGANVLT
TRBV2	NA	ASSDALNTNEKLF
TRBV19	NA	ASSPSGGRQPQH
TRBV19	TRBD1	ASSATDRGGREQY
TRBV19	TRBD1	ASSIHPAGGALDYGYT
TRBV3-1/TRBV3-2	TRBD2	ASRRTSGNNEQF
TRBV9	NA	ASSVVAHGNAQNTEAF
TRBV28	NA	ASSQTVSTDTQY
TRBV3-1/TRBV3-2	NA	ASSPPRDTGGYT
TRBV6-5	NA	ASSYAGGTEAF
TRBV27	NA	ASSLSIQANQPQH
TRBV10-3	TRBD1	AISGDSYGYT
TRBV28	NA	ASSFGGSFTEAF
TRBV6-5	NA	ASRGTGNYEQF
TRBV19	TRBD1	ASSPGQGRSRST
TRBV27	NA	ASSSIQSGSYNEQF
TRBV19	NA	ASSIDLRLGRTGELF
TRBV28	TRBD1	ASSLGQSSPLH
TRBV5-4	NA	ASSQPESQETQY
TRBV29-1	TRBD2	SVDWGEGDNEQF
TRBV6-2/TRBV6-3	TRBD2	ASSYVGRDGEQY
TRBV5-1	TRBD1	ASSLSGQGANSPLH
TRBV27	NA	ASSPSPASEKTQY
TRBV6-1	NA	ASSESLVYQETQY
TRBV18	NA	ASTLQGQNNSPLH
TRBV19	NA	ASSPGTRNTGELF
TRBV7-2	TRBD2	ASSPGGGRLNNEQF
TRBV5-6	NA	ASSLGPQRSYNEQF
TRBV2	NA	ASTGVGDREQY
TRBV13	TRBD1	ASSRDRGMGEAF
TRBV19	TRBD1	ASSIVDLPGTGSNYGYT
TRBV6-5	TRBD2	ASCGLAGDEQY
TRBV12-5	TRBD2	ASGSRPLAGGPGTGELF
TRBV7-3	NA	ASSSAGAGNTEAF
TRBV4-1	NA	ASSQVQGQGDSWETQY
TRBV5-5	NA	ASSWREGTGELF
TRBV24-1	TRBD1	ATSGSDRGSTGELF
TRBV27	TRBD2	ASSATSGGLDTQY
TRBV4-1	TRBD1	ASSQDYYRGYYTGELF
TRBV6-6	TRBD2	ASSNKGLNKETQY
TRBV15	NA	ATSRETVQETQY